The 21 T cell receptor beta chains below come from one sample, sequenced in a study of T-cell memory formation after mild COVID-19. TCRdb redid the calling of the 5' RACE reads with MiXCR, one entry per CDR3 protein. The sample consists of 250,000 to 350,000 distinct CDR3 sequences, around 16% of them appearing once. Sample: PBMCs or a T cell subset sorted from them (not recorded which). The receptors here all came from a man aged 18-30 years who had mild COVID-19 (a few samples of this study predate the infection). Cell type and time point are not known.

This clonotype was picked up a small number of times. The chain is built from TRBV29-1 and TRBJ2-5, with 10 bases that match TRBD2. Per the germline V gene, CDR1 is SQVTM and CDR2 is ANQGSEA. The junction had 2 bases not matched to a gene; V was cut back by 6 bases and J by 4 bases. The CDR3 sequence is 12 residues long. DNA of the CDR3: TGCAGCGTGCCTAGCGGGGGAGAGACCCAGTACTTC. Amino acid sequence: CSVPSGGETQYF. The variable domain in full, completed from reference TRBV29-1 and TRBJ2-5, reads SAVISQKPSRDICQRGTSLTIQCQVDSQVTMMFWYRQQPGQSLTLIATANQGSEATYESGFVIDKFPISRPNLTFSTLTVSNMSPEDSSIYLCSVPSGGETQYFGPGTRLLVL.

The CDR3 DNA reads as TGCGCCAGCAGATCCAATAGCTGGCATGAGCAGTTCTTC. Its translation: CASRSNSWHEQFF. The chain carries TRBV5-1 and TRBJ2-1; D is uncertain. The CDR3 consists of 13 residues. The germline gives CDR1 SGHRS, CDR2 YFSETQ. V was clipped by 5 bases and J by 8 bases, with 14 bases between them.

The chain carries TRBV7-9 and TRBJ1-2, with 7 nucleotides matching TRBD1. Germline V gene data show CDR1 as SEHNR and CDR2 as FQNEAQ (reference sequence). J lost 8 bases, V lost 4 bases, and 7 bases had no gene match. The CDR3 has 13 residues. CDR3 nucleotides: TGTGCCAGCAGCTACCAGGGGGTCGGAGGCTACACCTTC. It yields the protein CASSYQGVGGYTF.

A few counts support this clonotype. The chain recombines TRBV20-1 with TRBJ2-5; TRBD2 agrees at 8 bases. Germline V gene lookup returns CDR1 DFQATT and CDR2 SNEGSKA (reference sequence). The CDR3 has 15 residues. With 6 bases clipped from V and 1 base from J, the junction kept 10 bases outside the gene matches. CDR3 nucleotides: TGCAGTGCCCCTATAGCGGGGTTATCCCAAGAGACCCAGTACTTC. Encoded protein: CSAPIAGLSQETQYF.

This clonotype was counted only a few times. The chain is built from TRBV28 and TRBJ2-7, with D possibly TRBD2 on 5 matching bases. Germline V gene sequence: CDR1 MDHEN, CDR2 SYDVKM. The CDR3 runs to 14 residues. Trimming cost V 5 bases and J 6 bases, with 17 bases left between them. The CDR3 sequence is CASSGRTGWSEQYV. As DNA, the CDR3 is TGTGCCAGCAGTGGACGGACGGGATGGAGCGAGCAGTACGTC.

The chain joins TRBV11-2 to TRBJ2-4; 9 bases agree with TRBD1. This CDR3 contains 15 residues. Germline V gene data show CDR1 as SGHAT and CDR2 as FQNNGV. V gave up 4 bases and J gave up 4 bases; unmatched junction bases: 5. The CDR3 DNA follows: TGTGCCAGCAGCTCGGGACAGGGCCTTAAAAACATTCAGTACTTC. Protein product: CASSSGQGLKNIQYF.

The rearrangement links TRBV7-9 to TRBJ2-7; D remains ambiguous. Trimming shortened V by 4 bases and J by 0 bases, and 7 bases separated the two germline ends. This CDR3 has 13 amino acids. Per the germline V gene, CDR1 is SEHNR and CDR2 is FQNEAQ (reference sequence). The CDR3 sequence: CASSSRSSYEQYV. DNA of the CDR3: TGTGCCAGCAGCTCTCGGAGCTCCTACGAGCAGTACGTC.

The chain is built from TRBV5-5 and TRBJ2-7; D is possibly TRBD1 (5 bases). This CDR3 is 15 amino acids long. Germline CDR1 is SGHKS and CDR2 is YYEKEE (reference sequence). V lost 2 bases and J 4 bases, leaving 16 bases between the germline ends. CDR3 nucleotides: TGTGCCAGCAGCTTCTGGACACCAGCCACTTACGAGCAGTACGTC. Its protein is CASSFWTPATYEQYV.

This sequence joins TRBV6-1 and TRBJ1-1; no firm D call. The CDR3 extends over 13 amino acids. Germline CDR1 is MNHNS and CDR2 is SASEGT. V lost 2 bases, J lost 2 bases, and 6 bases lay in between. The CDR3 sequence: CASSERENTEAFF. The CDR3 coding sequence is TGTGCCAGCAGTGAACGGGAAAACACTGAAGCTTTCTTT.

This clonotype was seen only a few times. The chain recombines TRBV5-1 with TRBJ1-1, with D perhaps matching TRBD1 (5 bases). Germline lookup yields CDR1 SGHRS and CDR2 YFSETQ. The V end lost 7 bases, the J end lost 1 base, and 14 bases lay between the germline ends. CDR3 length: 14 amino acids. The CDR3 bases are TGCGCCAGCGGCAAGGGGCAACCGAACACTGAAGCTTTCTTT. Encoded protein: CASGKGQPNTEAFF. Looking up the rest from reference TRBV5-1 and TRBJ1-1 gives the full variable domain: KAGVTQTPRYLIKTRGQQVTLSCSPISGHRSVSWYQQTPGQGLQFLFEYFSETQRNKGNFPGRFSGRQFSNSRSEMNVSTLELGDSALYLCASGKGQPNTEAFFGQGTRLTVV.

CDR3 coding DNA: TGCAGTGCTCCCCTTAGCGGGGGGGCGTACAATGAGCAGTTCTTC. Its protein is CSAPLSGGAYNEQFF. The V call is TRBV20-1, the J call TRBJ2-1, with 11 bases fitting TRBD2. The J segment lost 4 bases and the V segment lost 5 bases, leaving 7 bases of the junction unmatched. Germline assignment: CDR1 DFQATT and CDR2 SNEGSKA (reference sequence). The CDR3 totals 15 residues.

The chain combines TRBV5-1 with TRBJ1-4; 9 bases are shared with TRBD1. V was pared by 3 bases and J by 7 bases, with 7 bases of the junction left unmatched. This CDR3 comprises 15 residues. CDR1 and CDR2 from the germline V gene are SGHRS and YFSETQ. The CDR3: CASSSSGTGFEKLFF. In DNA form, the CDR3 reads TGCGCCAGCAGCTCCTCCGGGACAGGGTTTGAAAAACTGTTTTTT.

This clonotype has more than one count but fewer than ten. This chain links TRBV7-8 with TRBJ1-5; the D is unclear. Trimming stripped 5 bases from V and 0 bases from J, with 14 bases between. The CDR3 sequence is 16 residues long. Germline V CDR1 and CDR2: SGHVS, FQNEAQ. In DNA, the CDR3 is TGTGCCAGCAGCGGTCGGAGGCGTCATAGCAATCAGCCCCAGCATTTT. Its translation: CASSGRRRHSNQPQHF.

This clonotype was counted only a few times. The J gene is TRBJ1-2, the V gene TRBV4-3; possible D gene TRBD1, 5 bases. The V gene's germline CDR1 is LGHNA and CDR2 YSLEER. This CDR3 is built from 13 residues. Trimming took off 4 bases at V and 13 bases at J, with 19 bases between the two ends. CDR3 sequence: CASSRPRDRFPTF. CDR3 sequence (DNA): TGCGCCAGCAGCCGACCGAGGGACCGATTCCCCACCTTC.

This chain joins TRBV11-2 and TRBJ2-3; possible D gene TRBD2, 6 bases. CDR1 is SGHAT, CDR2 FQNNGV, per germline. This CDR3 has 14 amino acids. Trimming shortened V by 5 bases and J by 4 bases, and 13 bases separated the two germline ends. Here the CDR3 DNA reads TGTGCCAGCAGCCGCCCGACTAGGGCAGATACGCAGTATTTT. It translates to CASSRPTRADTQYF.

The V and J genes are TRBV28 and TRBJ2-2; 8 bases fit TRBD2. CDR3 size: 15 residues. Germline V gives CDR1 MDHEN, CDR2 SYDVKM. Trimming took 7 bases from V and 6 from J; bases not matched to a gene: 10. In DNA form, the CDR3 reads TGTGCCAGCACCCTCCCGGGGGGGCTGGCCGGGGAGCTGTTTTTT. It specifies CASTLPGGLAGELFF.

The sample holds many counts of this clonotype. The V gene is TRBV5-1, the J gene TRBJ1-2, with D possibly being TRBD1 (6 bases). This CDR3 is built from 13 residues. Germline V gene sequence: CDR1 SGHRS, CDR2 YFSETQ. Trimming pared 0 bases from V and 8 bases from J, leaving 11 bases between. CDR3 sequence (DNA): TGCGCCAGCAGCTTGGCTCAGGGGAACGGCTACACCTTC. This codes for CASSLAQGNGYTF.

The chain carries TRBV5-1 and TRBJ2-6; 8 nucleotides agree with TRBD1. The CDR3 runs to 17 residues. V shed 5 bases and J 3 bases; nucleotides not matched to a gene: 10. Germline V gene sequence: CDR1 SGHRS, CDR2 YFSETQ. The CDR3 loop reads CASRIPFRGRGANVLTF. CDR3 DNA: TGCGCCAGCAGAATACCCTTCAGGGGGCGTGGGGCCAACGTCCTGACTTTC.

V and J are TRBV2 and TRBJ2-7; unclear D gene. V lost 1 base and J lost 5, with 6 bases in between. Germline values: CDR1 SNHLY, CDR2 FYNNEI. This CDR3 spans 12 amino acids. The CDR3: CASSEGGDEQYV. The CDR3 region has the DNA TGTGCCAGCAGTGAAGGAGGTGACGAGCAGTACGTC.

There are many counts of this clonotype. The genes are TRBV4-1 and TRBJ2-3; D is undetermined. Germline assignment: CDR1 MGHRA and CDR2 YSYEKL. Trimming removed 0 bases at V and 2 bases at J, with 15 bases between. The CDR3 is 17 amino acids. CDR3 residues: CASSQDWVPPFTDTQYF. In DNA, the CDR3 is TGCGCCAGCAGCCAAGATTGGGTCCCCCCCTTCACAGATACGCAGTATTTT.

This clonotype was counted only a few times. The rearrangement links TRBV4-3 to TRBJ2-3; 9 bases agree with TRBD2. With 4 bases clipped from V and 5 bases from J, the junction kept 7 bases outside the gene matches. This CDR3 is built from 15 residues. CDR1 is LGHNA, CDR2 YSLEER, per germline. Here the CDR3 reads CASSPRGGGRDTQYF. The DNA for the CDR3 is TGCGCCAGCAGCCCACGCGGGGGGGGTAGAGATACGCAGTATTTT.